Below, one T cell receptor beta chain is given with its context. The antigen remains unidentified. This entry comes from a study of shared clonotypes between healthy human individuals. Study outcomes and limitations: Rarefaction showed that sequencing of sorted subsets was incomplete (despite large depth).

The V and J ends lost 6 bases and 0 bases respectively, with 11 bases between them. This CDR3 comprises 14 residues. Germline lookup yields CDR1 ENHRY and CDR2 SYGVKD. CD45RO-negative, CCR7-positively selected cells formed the naive CD8 fraction, excluding terminally differentiated effector memory CD45RA+ cells. Study processing details: Without quality scores, immunoSEQ junctional reads could not be filtered like full-length reads. Sequencing used immunoSEQ multiplex PCR; TCRdb keeps in-frame clones, though not all of them. D and trimming were read from the DNA, whereas the V and J calls and clone size are those reported in that table. The profile shows about 800,000 clones, roughly 96% of them singletons.

Sequences were obtained from naive CD8+ T cells sorted from blood. The chain recombines TRBV10-3 with TRBJ1-1; possible D gene TRBD1, 6 bases. This TCR was recovered from a man aged 25-45 years in good health. CDR3 protein: CAIRRGDMNTEAFF. CDR3 nucleotides: TGTGCCATCAGAAGGGGGGATATGAACACTGAAGCTTTCTTT.